This record concerns one T cell receptor beta chain sequence. The sample comes from a study of patients and donors after allogeneic stem cell transplantation. V shed 6 bases, J shed 4 bases, and the junction held 5 bases outside the gene matches. Germline CDR1 MNHNY, CDR2 SVGAGI (reference sequence). The CDR3 is 15 amino acids. TCRdb reprocessed the RT-PCR reads via MiXCR and lists one record per CDR3 protein. The data show over 150,000 distinct CDR3 sequences, about 32% seen once. J is TRBJ2-5 and V is TRBV6-6; 13 positions match TRBD2. Material: blood, either unsorted or a sorted T cell fraction (not recorded which). This receptor was obtained from a human donor who was either an allogeneic HSCT recipient or a stem cell or donor lymphocyte infusion donor (not recorded which). It is not recorded whose cells these are; they may come from a transplant donor. The CDR3 DNA reads as TGTGCCAGCAGATGGACTAGCGGGAGCGGAGAGACCCAGTACTTC. Translated: CASRWTSGSGETQYF.